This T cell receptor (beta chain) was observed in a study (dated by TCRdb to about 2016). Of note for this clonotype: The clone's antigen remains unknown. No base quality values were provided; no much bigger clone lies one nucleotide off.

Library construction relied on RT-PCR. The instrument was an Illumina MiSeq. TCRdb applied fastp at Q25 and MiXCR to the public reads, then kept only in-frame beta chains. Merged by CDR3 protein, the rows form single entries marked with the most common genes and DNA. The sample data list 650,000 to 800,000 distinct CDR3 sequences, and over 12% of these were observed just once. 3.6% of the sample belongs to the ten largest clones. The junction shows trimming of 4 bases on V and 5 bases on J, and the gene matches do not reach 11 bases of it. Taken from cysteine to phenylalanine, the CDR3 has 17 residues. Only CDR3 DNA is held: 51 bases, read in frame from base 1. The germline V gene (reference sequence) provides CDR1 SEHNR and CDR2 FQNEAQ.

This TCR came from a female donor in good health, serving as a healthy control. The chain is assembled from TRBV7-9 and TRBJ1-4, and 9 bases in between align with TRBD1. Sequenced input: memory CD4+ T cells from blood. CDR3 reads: CASSSDWVGQGNEKLFF. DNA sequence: TGTGCCAGCAGCTCCGACTGGGTTGGACAGGGGAATGAAAAACTGTTTTTT.